One and the same sample provided the 29 T cell receptor beta chains below, sequenced in a study of OX40 agonist ivuxolimab in advanced cancers. The assay was immunoSEQ multiplex PCR, and TCRdb's table has in-frame clones only and misses some. The repertoire holds 55,000 to 80,000 clones, with 81% as singletons. The sample consisted of CD4+ or CD8+ T cells sorted from blood, taken in a trial of the OX40 agonist ivuxolimab. These receptors all stem from an adult with an advanced solid tumor such as melanoma, head and neck, liver or kidney cancer.

The V call is TRBV6-1, the J call TRBJ1-1; no firm D call. The CDR3 runs to 11 residues. Deletions cut 8 bases from V and 5 bases from J, with 9 bases between. Germline V lookup: CDR1 MNHNS, CDR2 SASEGT. The CDR3 sequence: CASEGGTEAFF. The CDR3 nucleotides are TGTGCCAGCGAGGGTGGGACTGAAGCTTTCTTT.

V is TRBV5-1 and J is TRBJ1-5; D not resolved. The CDR3 runs 14 residues. V was pared by 4 bases and J by 5 bases, with 13 bases between. Germline V gene data show CDR1 as SGHRS and CDR2 as YFSETQ. CDR3 coding DNA: TGCGCCAGCAGCCAGGACGGCCGGGATCAGCCCCAGCATTTT. This encodes CASSQDGRDQPQHF.

This chain connects TRBV29-1 to TRBJ2-7; no clear D. The V gene's germline CDR1 is SQVTM and CDR2 ANQGSEA. Trimming shortened V by 4 bases and J by 4 bases, and 8 bases separated the two germline ends. The CDR3 has 11 residues. CDR3 sequence reads: CSVVSGYEQYF. The CDR3 nucleotides read TGCAGCGTTGTTTCGGGTTACGAGCAGTACTTC.

The chain joins TRBV18 to TRBJ2-3; 9 bases map to TRBD1. V trimming: 0 bases; J trimming: 4 bases; junction bases outside the gene matches: 5. CDR3 length equals 16 residues. Per germline, CDR1 KGHSH and CDR2 LQKENI. CDR3 nucleotides: TGTGCCAGCTCACCACCCGGGACAGGGCCCGCAGATACGCAGTATTTT. Residues: CASSPPGTGPADTQYF.

The chain uses TRBV7-2 and TRBJ1-1; D unclear. V dropped 3 bases and J dropped 5 bases, with 19 bases sitting between them. The CDR3 is made up of 16 amino acids. Germline loops: CDR1 SGHTA, CDR2 FQGNSA. The CDR3 nucleotides are TGTGCCAGCAGCTTGACCCCGGACCGTGTCCAGACTGAAGCTTTCTTT. Protein product: CASSLTPDRVQTEAFF.

This rearrangement joins TRBV18 to TRBJ2-1; 7 nucleotides agree with TRBD1. V shed 1 base, J shed 9 bases, and the junction held 3 bases outside the gene matches. The CDR3 totals 13 residues. Germline V gene lookup returns CDR1 KGHSH and CDR2 LQKENI. CDR3 DNA: TGTGCCAGCTCACCACAGGGGGCAGTTGAGCAGTTCTTC. This codes for CASSPQGAVEQFF.

The CDR3 loop is CASSLTGVAGNQPQHF. CDR3 sequence (DNA): TGTGCCAGCAGTTTAACAGGGGTTGCGGGCAATCAGCCCCAGCATTTT. The V gene is TRBV21-1, the J gene TRBJ1-5; the DNA was not used to check the table's D call, TRBD1. TRBV21-1 is a documented pseudogene. The CDR3 runs 16 residues.

This clone was picked up a small number of times. V and J are TRBV6-5 and TRBJ1-1; the D gene is possibly TRBD1 (6 bases). Germline CDR1 and CDR2: MNHEY and SVGAGI. The CDR3 totals 12 residues. Trimming pared 7 bases from V and 11 bases from J, leaving 17 bases between. CDR3 DNA sequence: TGTGCCAGCATTAAACGGGGTCAGGGGGCTTTCTTT. This gives the protein CASIKRGQGAFF.

V usage is TRBV19 and J usage is TRBJ1-1, with D unresolved. The V gene lost 0 bases and the J gene lost 4 bases, with 6 bases spanning the gap. CDR1 is LNHDA and CDR2 is SQIVND in the germline V gene (reference sequence). The CDR3 runs 13 residues. CDR3 amino acids: CASSIDDGTEAFF. The CDR3 DNA is TGTGCCAGTAGTATAGATGACGGCACTGAAGCTTTCTTT.

This clone occurred a few times. The genes are TRBV27 and TRBJ2-2, with D possibly being TRBD1 (5 bases). V lost 5 bases and J 1 base, leaving 11 bases between the germline ends. The CDR3 is 15 residues long. The germline CDR1 and CDR2 sequences are MNHEY and SMNVEV (reference sequence). This CDR3 reads CASSPSRVNTGELFF. The CDR3 coding sequence is TGTGCCAGCAGTCCCTCCAGGGTGAACACCGGGGAGCTGTTTTTT.

The chain joins TRBV30 to TRBJ1-5; D perhaps matches TRBD1 (5 bases). V dropped 2 bases and J dropped 7 bases, with 21 bases sitting between them. The CDR3 loop spans 16 amino acids. Germline V CDR1 and CDR2: GTSNPN, SVGIG (reference sequence). The CDR3 sequence: CAWSPGMGLKRQPQHF. The CDR3 DNA reads TGTGCCTGGAGTCCGGGGATGGGACTCAAGCGGCAGCCCCAGCATTTT.

The chain is built from TRBV5-1 and TRBJ2-7; D may correspond to TRBD1 or TRBD2 (7 bases each). The germline V gene encodes CDR1 SGHRS and CDR2 YFSETQ. This CDR3 is built from 15 residues. V was shortened by 0 bases and J by 3 bases, with 13 bases between the two germline ends. CDR3 sequence reads: CASSLAGGQIYEQYF. CDR3 in DNA: TGCGCCAGCAGCTTGGCGGGGGGACAGATCTACGAGCAGTACTTC.

The chain has TRBV6-5 and TRBJ1-5; 8 bases align to TRBD1. Unmatched junction bases numbered 11, after V lost 6 bases and J lost 7 bases. Per germline, CDR1 MNHEY and CDR2 SVGAGI. The CDR3 runs to 15 residues. The CDR3 bases are TGTGCCAGCAGCCCGACAGGGGAACGGGAGCAGCCCCAGCATTTT. Amino acid sequence: CASSPTGEREQPQHF.

This rearrangement joins TRBV18 to TRBJ1-5; weak D call: TRBD1 (6 bases). Germline-derived CDR1 and CDR2 are KGHSH and LQKENI. This CDR3 has 14 amino acids. V lost 5 bases to trimming and J lost 4 bases, with 12 bases between them. The CDR3 coding sequence is TGTGCCAGCTCATCGACAGGTTGGAATCAGCCCCAGCATTTT. Amino acids: CASSSTGWNQPQHF.

Concerning this clone itself: The same CDR3 also results from other DNA sequences found in this sample. The chain has TRBV5-1 and TRBJ1-1; D call uncertain. Trimming shortened V by 3 bases and J by 3 bases, and 6 bases separated the two germline ends. The CDR3 runs to 12 residues. Germline V gene data show CDR1 as SGHRS and CDR2 as YFSETQ. The CDR3 here is CASSYDDTEAFF. The CDR3 DNA reads as TGCGCCAGCAGCTATGATGACACTGAAGCTTTCTTT. Full variable domain (missing parts from reference TRBV5-1 and TRBJ1-1): KAGVTQTPRYLIKTRGQQVTLSCSPISGHRSVSWYQQTPGQGLQFLFEYFSETQRNKGNFPGRFSGRQFSNSRSEMNVSTLELGDSALYLCASSYDDTEAFFGQGTRLTVV.

V is TRBV10-3 and J is TRBJ2-2, with D possibly being TRBD2 (5 bases). V was cut by 1 base and J by 0 bases, with 15 bases left in between. CDR3 size: 18 residues. CDR1 is ENHRY, CDR2 SYGVKD, per germline. The CDR3, as DNA: TGTGCCATCAGTGAGTTTTTTCTCCGGGGTTCGAACACCGGGGAGCTGTTTTTT. It encodes CAISEFFLRGSNTGELFF.

In its sample, this clone was seen a few times. V is TRBV6-1 and J is TRBJ2-1; 7 bases line up with TRBD1. Germline V gene sequence: CDR1 MNHNS, CDR2 SASEGT. The CDR3 covers 15 residues. The trim removed 3 bases at V and 6 bases at J, leaving 8 bases unmatched. CDR3 nucleotide sequence: TGTGCCAGCAGTGACAACAGGGGATGGGTCAATGAGCAGTTCTTC. Translating gives CASSDNRGWVNEQFF.

This rearrangement joins TRBV10-1 to TRBJ1-1; 12 positions match TRBD1. This CDR3 contains 18 residues. After removal of 5 bases from V and 0 bases from J, the junction contained 10 bases not matched to a gene. Germline V gene sequence: CDR1 WNHNN, CDR2 SYGVQD (reference sequence). The CDR3 reads CASSPLGTGGDMNTEAFF. CDR3 bases: TGCGCCAGCAGTCCCCTCGGGACAGGGGGCGACATGAACACTGAAGCTTTCTTT.

The chain couples TRBV6-5 to TRBJ2-3; 9 positions match TRBD2. The CDR3 has 16 residues. Trimming cost V 4 bases and J 2 bases; bases outside gene matches: 7. The germline V gene encodes CDR1 MNHEY and CDR2 SVGAGI. This CDR3 reads CASSSLAGAPTDTQYF. CDR3 DNA: TGTGCCAGCAGTTCTTTAGCGGGGGCCCCCACAGATACGCAGTATTTT.

The chain recombines TRBV5-1 with TRBJ2-5; possible D gene TRBD2, 6 bases. V was trimmed by 2 bases and J by 4 bases, leaving 12 bases between them. The CDR3 consists of 14 residues. Germline values: CDR1 SGHRS, CDR2 YFSETQ. The CDR3 reads CASSFGVGGETQYF. CDR3 in DNA: TGCGCCAGCAGCTTTGGGGTCGGGGGAGAGACCCAGTACTTC.

CDR3 sequence: CASSRGQGAGYGYTF. The CDR3, as DNA: TGCGCCAGCAGCCGAGGACAGGGGGCAGGCTATGGCTACACCTTC. The chain uses TRBV10-2 and TRBJ1-2; 11 nucleotides line up with TRBD1. CDR1 is WSHSY and CDR2 is SAAADI in the germline V gene. This CDR3 has 15 amino acids. V gave up 6 bases and J gave up 4 bases; unmatched junction bases: 7.

The rearrangement uses TRBV13 and TRBJ2-1; D possibly uses TRBD1 or TRBD2 (5 bases each). This CDR3 contains 16 residues. The ends were cut back, 3 bases at V and 0 bases at J, with 12 bases in the middle. Germline V gene sequence: CDR1 PRHDT, CDR2 FYEKMQ (reference sequence). CDR3 sequence: CASSLGWGSSYNEQFF. CDR3 nucleotide sequence: TGTGCCAGCAGCTTGGGGTGGGGGAGCTCCTACAATGAGCAGTTCTTC.

The chain couples TRBV6-5 to TRBJ1-2, with a possible D match to TRBD1 (6 bases). This CDR3 has 12 residues. Germline V CDR1 and CDR2: MNHEY, SVGAGI. V lost 5 bases and J lost 8, with 12 bases in between. As DNA, the CDR3 is TGTGCCAGCAGTGGACAGATCGGGGGCTACACCTTC. Protein: CASSGQIGGYTF.

The chain links TRBV5-4 to TRBJ1-4; perhaps TRBD1 as D (6 bases). This CDR3 spans 14 amino acids. Germline CDR1 SGHNT, CDR2 YYREEE (reference sequence). Trimming cost V 4 bases and J 4 bases, with 11 bases left between them. CDR3 sequence: CASSPGQNNEKLFF. The CDR3 bases are TGTGCCAGCAGCCCGGGACAAAATAATGAAAAACTGTTTTTT.

The chain links TRBV2 to TRBJ2-7; D is undetermined. Per the germline V gene, CDR1 is SNHLY and CDR2 is FYNNEI. V was shortened by 2 bases and J by 2 bases, with 4 bases between the two germline ends. The CDR3 spans 12 residues. In DNA, the CDR3 is TGTGCCAGCAGTGAACAGGCCTACGAGCAGTACTTC. It codes for CASSEQAYEQYF.

As DNA, the CDR3 is TGTGCCAGCAGCTTATCATTCACCGGGACAGGGCAGTACTTC. It encodes CASSLSFTGTGQYF. The chain links TRBV5-4 to TRBJ2-5; 9 bases line up with TRBD1. The CDR3 loop spans 14 amino acids. Germline loops: CDR1 SGHNT, CDR2 YYREEE (reference sequence). V lost 2 bases to trimming and J lost 11 bases; unmatched junction nucleotides: 10.

V is TRBV4-2 and J is TRBJ2-3; tentatively, D is TRBD1 or TRBD2 (6 bases each). CDR3 length equals 17 residues. Looked up from germline, CDR1 is LGHNA and CDR2 is YNFKEQ. Deletions cut 0 bases from V and 3 bases from J, with 16 bases between. Here the CDR3 DNA reads TGTGCCAGCAGCCAAGAAGGTAGGGGGGTAAGGACAGATACGCAGTATTTT. Its translation: CASSQEGRGVRTDTQYF.

This rearrangement joins TRBV5-6 to TRBJ1-1, with a tentative D call TRBD1 (6 bases). Germline V gene sequence: CDR1 SGHDT, CDR2 YYEEEE. The V and J ends lost 4 bases and 1 base respectively, with 8 bases between them. This CDR3 is built from 13 residues. CDR3 in DNA: TGTGCCAGCAGCCAGACAGGGAACACTGAAGCTTTCTTT. Translated, it gives CASSQTGNTEAFF.

V usage is TRBV30 and J usage is TRBJ2-1, with 13 bases matching TRBD2. This CDR3 contains 14 residues. Trimming cost V 3 bases and J 5 bases; bases outside gene matches: 1. Germline CDR1 and CDR2: GTSNPN and SVGIG (reference sequence). The CDR3 region has the DNA TGTGCCTGGAGAGGACTAGCGGGGGACAATGAGCAGTTCTTC. It translates to CAWRGLAGDNEQFF.